The source of this T cell receptor beta chain is a study of human T cells and chemical hapten exposure. Study-level points and caveats: Sensitization with DPC brought no change to TCRs above 1 in 1000 in frequency.

This clonotype was detected many times. Its antigen is currently unknown. The authors extracted total RNA from unfractionated whole blood. Library construction involved attaching unique molecular identifiers to individual cDNA molecules, which allowed quantitative, reproducible TCR counting. In the authors' methods: TCR counts had a median of approximately 96,000 per sample and spanned 23,224 to 690,600. TCRdb passed the 5' RACE reads through MiXCR, listing each CDR3 protein once. TCRdb's processing, not the authors', yielded these V and J calls. The table has about 140,000 distinct CDR3 sequences, around 4% seen once. Germline V gives CDR1 KGHSH, CDR2 LQKENI. V was clipped by 3 bases and J by 5 bases; unmatched bases: 5. CDR3 length: 15 amino acids.

The TCR comes from a female donor in good health. This chain connects TRBV18 to TRBJ1-2; 11 bases line up with TRBD1. The CDR3 region is CASSPAGTGGYGYTF. For the CDR3, the DNA is TGTGCCAGCTCACCGGCCGGGACAGGGGGTTATGGCTACACCTTC.